The 17 T cell receptor beta chains listed next were all sequenced from one sample in a study of blood T cells in healthy people across ages. A second PCR of about 7 to 12 cycles used a sample-barcoded 5' primer and a J-beta primer mix. TCRdb recomputed calls from the 5' RACE reads with MiXCR, one row per CDR3 protein. The data show 1.8 million or so distinct CDR3 sequences, more than 35% seen once. Material for sequencing was blood. These receptors were obtained from a human donor in good health.

This clonotype was seen only a few times. The chain couples TRBV7-2 to TRBJ2-1; D is undetermined. CDR3 length equals 13 residues. Germline V gene data show CDR1 as SGHTA and CDR2 as FQGNSA. Trimming took off 2 bases at V and 7 bases at J, with 9 bases between the two ends. The CDR3 coding sequence is TGTGCCAGCAGCTTATTACTTATGAATGAGCAGTTCTTC. Translation: CASSLLLMNEQFF. Full variable domain (remainder filled in from reference TRBV7-2 and TRBJ2-1): GAGVSQSPSNKVTEKGKDVELRCDPISGHTALYWYRQSLGQGLEFLIYFQGNSAPDKSGLPSDRFSAERTGGSVSTLTIQRTQQEDSAVYLCASSLLLMNEQFFGPGTRLTVL.

The chain uses TRBV4-2 and TRBJ1-6, with D perhaps matching TRBD1 (5 bases). Trimming stripped 3 bases from V and 7 bases from J, with 16 bases between. Per germline, CDR1 LGHNA and CDR2 YNFKEQ. The CDR3 has 16 residues. The CDR3 reads CASSQDPGQKNSPLHF. The CDR3 DNA follows: TGTGCCAGCAGCCAGGATCCCGGACAAAAGAATTCACCCCTCCACTTT.

This chain connects TRBV7-9 to TRBJ2-7; possible D gene TRBD1, 6 bases. Trimming removed 8 bases from V and 7 bases from J, with 24 bases in between. Germline V CDR1 and CDR2: SEHNR, FQNEAQ (reference sequence). This CDR3 contains 15 residues. The CDR3 reads CASLDRDTSYNEQYF. DNA of the CDR3: TGTGCCAGCTTAGACCGGGACACGTCCTACAATGAGCAGTACTTC.

This clonotype was observed once. A junction boundary mismatches the germline segment, possibly from a read error. The chain is built from TRBV5-1 and TRBJ2-7; perhaps TRBD1 as D (5 bases). This CDR3 has 19 residues. CDR1 SGHRS and CDR2 YFSETQ come from the germline V gene. CDR3 bases: TGCGCCAGCCGCCGTGGGGCATATTCGAACGCTGGTAGCTCCTACAAGCAGTACTTC. As protein: CASRRGAYSNAGSSYKQYF. The entire variable domain, with the rest obtained from reference TRBV5-1 and TRBJ2-7, is as follows: KAGVTQTPRYLIKTRGQQVTLSCSPISGHRSVSWYQQTPGQGLQFLFEYFSETQRNKGNFPGRFSGRQFSNSRSEMNVSTLELGDSALYLCASRRGAYSNAGSSYKQYFGPGTRLTVT.

As regards this clonotype: One end of the junction fails to match germline, which may point to a read error. The CDR3 sequence: CASGGTLSGANALTF. Here the CDR3 DNA reads TGTGCTTCGGGCGGAACCCTCTCTGGGGCCAACGCCCTGACTTTC. The chain has TRBV15 and TRBJ2-6; D might be TRBD1 (5 bases). CDR1 and CDR2 from the germline V gene are LNHNV and YYDKDF (reference sequence). There are 15 residues in the CDR3.

This clonotype was observed a handful of times. The rearrangement joins TRBV27 to TRBJ2-5; TRBD2 is a possible D gene (5 bases). V was cut by 5 bases and J by 7 bases, with 11 bases left in between. CDR1 is MNHEY, CDR2 SMNVEV, per germline (reference sequence). The CDR3 is 12 residues long. Here the CDR3 reads CASSRIRGTQYF. DNA for the CDR3: TGTGCCAGCAGTCGTATCCGGGGGACCCAGTACTTC.

The V call is TRBV20-1, the J call TRBJ2-1; 13 nucleotides agree with TRBD2. This CDR3 contains 15 residues. CDR1 DFQATT and CDR2 SNEGSKA come from the germline V gene (reference sequence). V trimming: 5 bases; J trimming: 3 bases; junction bases outside the gene matches: 4. The CDR3 DNA reads TGCAGTGCTGCCGGGACTAGCGGGGTCTACAATGAGCAGTTCTTC. Its translation: CSAAGTSGVYNEQFF.

The chain links TRBV12-3 or TRBV12-4 to TRBJ1-1; 12 bases agree with TRBD1. J lost 1 base, V lost 6 bases, and 9 bases had no gene match. The CDR3 consists of 17 residues. The CDR3 DNA is TGTGCCAGCAGAAAACTTCGGGACAGGGGGCCGAACACTGAAGCTTTCTTT. This encodes CASRKLRDRGPNTEAFF.

The chain uses TRBV18 and TRBJ2-3; D is perhaps TRBD2 (6 bases). This CDR3 has 14 amino acids. Germline loops: CDR1 KGHSH, CDR2 LQKENI. The V end lost 0 bases, the J end lost 3 bases, and 7 bases lay between the germline ends. The CDR3 nucleotides are TGTGCCAGCTCACCACCGGAGGGAACAGATACGCAGTATTTT. Protein sequence: CASSPPEGTDTQYF.

The V gene is TRBV6-5, the J gene TRBJ1-2; 7 positions match TRBD1. The CDR3 totals 14 residues. The V gene end was trimmed by 11 bases and the J gene end by 4 bases; junction bases not matched to a gene: 13. Germline CDR1 MNHEY, CDR2 SVGAGI. This CDR3 reads CAAVPGTAPYGYTF. The CDR3 region has the DNA TGTGCCGCCGTTCCCGGGACAGCCCCCTATGGCTACACCTTC.

The chain has TRBV4-3 and TRBJ1-6; a possible D gene is TRBD1 (5 bases). The CDR3 loop spans 16 amino acids. Trimming left V 6 bases short and J 7 bases short, with 19 bases between. Germline V gene data show CDR1 as LGHNA and CDR2 as YSLEER. DNA of the CDR3: TGCGCCAGCAGAGAACTCAGGGCCTTGAGAAATTCACCCCTCCACTTT. Its protein is CASRELRALRNSPLHF.

The genes are TRBV11-1 and TRBJ2-7; 8 bases are shared with TRBD1. Germline CDR1 is SGHAT and CDR2 is FQDESV (reference sequence). This CDR3 contains 15 residues. The V and J ends lost 4 bases and 7 bases, in that order; junction bases with no gene match: 12. CDR3 in DNA: TGTGCCAGCAGCTCAACTCCGGGGACAGGAGAAGAGCAGTACTTC. Translating gives CASSSTPGTGEEQYF.

The chain employs TRBV9 and TRBJ1-2; TRBD1 is a possible D gene (5 bases). V was pared by 0 bases and J by 4 bases, with 10 bases between. The CDR3 runs 14 residues. The germline CDR1 and CDR2 sequences are SGDLS and YYNGEE. CDR3 protein: CASSVASGTYGYTF. The CDR3, as DNA: TGTGCCAGCAGCGTAGCTTCAGGGACCTATGGCTACACCTTC.

This clonotype was counted at least ten times. Here the CDR3 DNA reads TGTGCCAGCAGCTCGGACAGGGGCGACGAGCAGTACTTC. This encodes CASSSDRGDEQYF. The chain couples TRBV7-3 to TRBJ2-7; 9 nucleotides agree with TRBD1. V lost 4 bases to trimming and J lost 5 bases; unmatched junction nucleotides: 3. The CDR3 loop spans 13 amino acids. Germline V lookup: CDR1 SGHTA, CDR2 FQGTGA.

This sequence joins TRBV29-1 and TRBJ2-1; 11 nucleotides match TRBD1. V lost 4 bases, J lost 7 bases, and 9 bases stayed unmatched. The CDR3 has 15 residues. Germline loops: CDR1 SQVTM, CDR2 ANQGSEA. CDR3 in amino acids: CSVAPGTGGNNEQFF. In nucleotides, the CDR3 is TGCAGCGTTGCCCCCGGGACAGGGGGTAATAATGAGCAGTTCTTC.

This clonotype was counted a few times. This chain uses TRBV24-1 with TRBJ2-6; D might be TRBD2 (6 bases). The V gene lost 7 bases and the J gene lost 0 bases, with 12 bases spanning the gap. This CDR3 region has 16 residues. The V gene's germline CDR1 is KGHDR and CDR2 SFDVKD. The CDR3 coding sequence is TGTGCCACCAGCGGGACTGGTCTCTCTGGGGCCAACGTCCTGACTTTC. It translates to CATSGTGLSGANVLTF.

This clonotype has at least ten counts. The chain uses TRBV4-2 and TRBJ2-7; tentatively, D is TRBD2 (6 bases). Germline loops: CDR1 LGHNA, CDR2 YNFKEQ. V lost 2 bases to trimming and J lost 5 bases, with 16 bases between them. This CDR3 has 15 amino acids. In nucleotides, the CDR3 is TGTGCCAGCAGCCAACGTCCAGCGGGCGTTGACGAGCAGTACTTC. Its protein is CASSQRPAGVDEQYF.